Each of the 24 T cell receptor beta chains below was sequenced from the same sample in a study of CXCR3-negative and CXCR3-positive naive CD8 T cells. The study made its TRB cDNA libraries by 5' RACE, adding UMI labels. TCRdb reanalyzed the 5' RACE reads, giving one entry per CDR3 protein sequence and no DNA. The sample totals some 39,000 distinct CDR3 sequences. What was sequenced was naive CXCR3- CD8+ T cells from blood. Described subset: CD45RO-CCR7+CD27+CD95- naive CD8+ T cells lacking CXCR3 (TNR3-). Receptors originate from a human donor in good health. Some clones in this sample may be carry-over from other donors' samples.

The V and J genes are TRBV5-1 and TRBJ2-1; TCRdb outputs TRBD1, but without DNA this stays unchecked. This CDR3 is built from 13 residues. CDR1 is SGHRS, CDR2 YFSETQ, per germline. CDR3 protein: CASSRDSNNEQFF.

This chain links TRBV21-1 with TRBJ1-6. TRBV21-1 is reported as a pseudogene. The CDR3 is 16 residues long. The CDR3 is CASSTTRRSLNSPLHF.

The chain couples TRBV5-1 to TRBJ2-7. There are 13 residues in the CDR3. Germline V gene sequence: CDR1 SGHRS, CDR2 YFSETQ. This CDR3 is CASSLALSDEQYF.

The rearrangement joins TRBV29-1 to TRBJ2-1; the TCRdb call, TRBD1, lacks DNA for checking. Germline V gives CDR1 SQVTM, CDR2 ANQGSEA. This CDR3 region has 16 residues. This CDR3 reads CSAPPQTGSSYNEQFF.

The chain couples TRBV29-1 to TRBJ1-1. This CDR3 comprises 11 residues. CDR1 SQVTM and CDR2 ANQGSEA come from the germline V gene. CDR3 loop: CSVVGNTEAFF.

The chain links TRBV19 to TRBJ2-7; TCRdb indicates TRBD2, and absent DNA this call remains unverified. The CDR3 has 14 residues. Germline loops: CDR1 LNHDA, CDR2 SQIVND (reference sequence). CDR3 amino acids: CASSPASGEYEQYF.

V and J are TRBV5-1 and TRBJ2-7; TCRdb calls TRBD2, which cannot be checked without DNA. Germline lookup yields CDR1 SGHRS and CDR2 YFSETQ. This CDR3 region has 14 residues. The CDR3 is CASSFGPETYEQYF.

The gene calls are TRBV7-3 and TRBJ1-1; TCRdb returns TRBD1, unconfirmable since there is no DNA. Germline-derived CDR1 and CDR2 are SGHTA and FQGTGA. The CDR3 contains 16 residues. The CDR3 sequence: CASSPYGGGRNTEAFF.

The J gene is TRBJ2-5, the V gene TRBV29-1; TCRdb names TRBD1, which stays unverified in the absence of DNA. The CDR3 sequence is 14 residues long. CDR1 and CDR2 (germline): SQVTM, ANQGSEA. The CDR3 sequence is CSVAGGTGGETQYF.

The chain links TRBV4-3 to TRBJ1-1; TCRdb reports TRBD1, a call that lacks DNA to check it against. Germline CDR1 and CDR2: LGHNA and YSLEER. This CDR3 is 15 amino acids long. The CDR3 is CASSQDLGGATEAFF.

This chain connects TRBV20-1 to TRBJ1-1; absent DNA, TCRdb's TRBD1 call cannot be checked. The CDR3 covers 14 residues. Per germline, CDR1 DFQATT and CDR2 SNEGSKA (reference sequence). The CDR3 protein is CSARGTGLGTEAFF.

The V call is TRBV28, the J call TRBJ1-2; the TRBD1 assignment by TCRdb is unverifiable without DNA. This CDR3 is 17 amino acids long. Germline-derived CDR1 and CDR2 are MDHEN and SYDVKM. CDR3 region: CASSYTGGLDFNYGYTF.

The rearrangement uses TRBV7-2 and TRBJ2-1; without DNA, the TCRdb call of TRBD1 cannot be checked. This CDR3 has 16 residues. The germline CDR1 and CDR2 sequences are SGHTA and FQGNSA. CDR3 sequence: CASSLDPGDTYNEQFF.

The CDR3: CASSPPGGEIYEQYF. The V and J genes are TRBV18 and TRBJ2-7. CDR3 size: 15 residues. Germline V gene data show CDR1 as KGHSH and CDR2 as LQKENI.

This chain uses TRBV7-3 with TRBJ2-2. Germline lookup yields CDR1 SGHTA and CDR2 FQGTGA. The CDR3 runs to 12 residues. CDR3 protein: CASSLTTGELFF.

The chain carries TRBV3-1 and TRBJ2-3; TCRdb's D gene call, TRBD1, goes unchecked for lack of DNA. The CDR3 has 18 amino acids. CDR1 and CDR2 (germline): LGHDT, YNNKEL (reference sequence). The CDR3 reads CASSPDPAAGERTDTQYF.

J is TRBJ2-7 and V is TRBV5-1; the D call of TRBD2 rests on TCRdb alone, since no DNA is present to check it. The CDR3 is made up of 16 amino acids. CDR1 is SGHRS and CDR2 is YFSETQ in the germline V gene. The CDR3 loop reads CASSPGLAGGAYEQYF.

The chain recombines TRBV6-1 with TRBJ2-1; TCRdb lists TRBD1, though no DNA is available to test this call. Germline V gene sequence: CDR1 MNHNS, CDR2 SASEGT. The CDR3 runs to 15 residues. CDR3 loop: CASSVETGGYNEQFF.

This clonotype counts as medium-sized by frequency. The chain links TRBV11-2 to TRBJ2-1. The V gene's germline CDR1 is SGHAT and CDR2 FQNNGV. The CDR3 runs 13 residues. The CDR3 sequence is CASRATTNNEQFF.

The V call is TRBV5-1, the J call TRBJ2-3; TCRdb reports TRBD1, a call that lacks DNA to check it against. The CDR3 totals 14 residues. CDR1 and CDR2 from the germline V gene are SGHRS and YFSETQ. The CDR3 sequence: CASSSSGGGDTQYF.

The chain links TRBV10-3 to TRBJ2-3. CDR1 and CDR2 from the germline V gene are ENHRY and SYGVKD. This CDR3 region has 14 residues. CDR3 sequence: CAISDSAIKNTQYF.

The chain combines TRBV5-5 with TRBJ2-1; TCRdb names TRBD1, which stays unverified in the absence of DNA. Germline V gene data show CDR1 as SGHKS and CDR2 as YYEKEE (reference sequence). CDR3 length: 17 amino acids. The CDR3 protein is CASSSVPRERGYNEQFF.

This CDR3 is CASSLLSPGPSYEQYF. The chain uses TRBV28 and TRBJ2-7; TCRdb selects TRBD2, and the lack of DNA leaves this call unchecked. The CDR3 loop spans 16 amino acids. Looked up from germline, CDR1 is MDHEN and CDR2 is SYDVKM.

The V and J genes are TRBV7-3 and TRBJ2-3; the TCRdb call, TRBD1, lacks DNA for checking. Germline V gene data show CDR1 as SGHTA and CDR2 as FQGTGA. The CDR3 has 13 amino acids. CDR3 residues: CASSSRGPDTQYF.